This TCR beta chain was recovered during a study of Tregs in tolerant kidney transplant recipients. Recipients received nonmyeloablative bone marrow transplants from related graft donors, with transient mixed chimerism. Produced via immunoSEQ multiplex PCR; TCRdb's table is partial and in-frame only. This repertoire includes 25,000 to 35,000 clones. Trimming at V came to 4 bases and at J to 3 bases, leaving 6 bases not matched to a gene. Germline CDR1 and CDR2: MNHNS and SASEGT. The CDR3 is 16 amino acids. Comment on this clone: The CDR3 goes on 3 residues after the read ends, and that part is filled in from the germline J gene.

The sequencing used CD4+ T cells from blood (PBMCs), collected 24 months after the transplant. This chain links TRBV6-1 with TRBJ2-3; TRBD2 agrees at 11 bases. The receptor comes from a human patient who received a combined kidney and bone marrow transplant. Some of the T cells might come from the graft donor. The CDR3 is CASSAPTSGVTDTQYF. The part of the CDR3 DNA that was read is TGTGCCAGCAGTGCCCCGACTAGCGGGGTAACAGATACG.